A selection of T cell receptor beta chains follows, all from one sample in a study of cytomegalovirus exposure and HLA in healthy donors. Repertoires were generated with immunoSEQ multiplex PCR, while TCRdb's copy carries only in-frame clones and drops some. The table has some 120,000 clones, roughly 78% seen once. The sample consisted of PBMCs. The receptors shown here come from a male donor in good health and CMV-seronegative. Each CDR3 is given with its conserved first and last residue. The D gene is left open where the match is weak. For some rows the clone size is stated as once, few or many, or as a class when expanded; others skip it.

v_gene	abundance	j_gene	d_gene	CDR3aa	CDR3nt
TRBV5-1	NA	TRBJ2-7	TRBD1	CASSMTQGAYEQYF	TGCGCCAGCAGCATGACGCAGGGGGCATACGAGCAGTACTTC
TRBV5-1	NA	TRBJ1-4	TRBD1	CASSAGQWGEKLFF	TGCGCCAGCAGCGCGGGACAGTGGGGTGAAAAACTGTTTTTT
TRBV11-2	NA	TRBJ2-2	NA	CASGTPGKGAGELFF	TGTGCCAGCGGAACCCCGGGAAAAGGTGCTGGGGAGCTGTTTTTT
TRBV6-4	NA	TRBJ2-1	TRBD1	CASSFIRDRPWINEQFF	TGTGCCAGCAGTTTTATTCGGGACAGACCTTGGATAAATGAGCAGTTCTTC
TRBV2	NA	TRBJ1-5	NA	CASSGEHQPQHF	TGTGCCAGCAGTGGGGAGCATCAGCCCCAGCATTTT
TRBV4-2	NA	TRBJ2-1	TRBD2	CASSQEAAGAYNEQFF	TGTGCCAGCAGCCAAGAAGCAGCGGGGGCCTACAATGAGCAGTTCTTC
TRBV4-3	few	TRBJ1-1	TRBD1	CASSQGQGGTEAFF	TGCGCCAGCAGCCAGGGACAGGGTGGCACTGAAGCTTTCTTT
TRBV18	few	TRBJ2-6	NA	CASSTRGSGANGLTF	TGTGCCAGCTCCACCCGAGGTTCTGGGGCCAACGGCCTGACTTTC
TRBV18	few	TRBJ1-2	NA	CASSPGGSNYGYTF	TGTGCCAGCTCACCAGGGGGCTCCAACTATGGCTACACCTTC
TRBV28	NA	TRBJ1-2	NA	CASSGGVDRYYGYTF	TGTGCCAGCAGTGGGGGCGTAGACAGATACTATGGCTACACCTTC
TRBV29-1	NA	TRBJ1-2	NA	CSVYLHYGYTF	TGCAGCGTTTATCTCCACTATGGCTACACCTTC
TRBV19	once	TRBJ2-7	TRBD1	CASTPDRGSYEQYF	TGTGCCAGTACACCGGACAGGGGATCCTACGAGCAGTACTTC
TRBV29-1	NA	TRBJ2-2	NA	CSVERDIGELFF	TGCAGCGTTGAAAGAGATATCGGGGAGCTGTTTTTT
TRBV6-5	NA	TRBJ2-1	TRBD2	CASSYRNSGGYNEQFF	TGTGCCAGCAGTTACAGGAATAGCGGGGGATACAATGAGCAGTTCTTC
TRBV6-6	NA	TRBJ1-5	TRBD1	CASRRDRGTQGPQHF	TGTGCCAGCAGACGGGACAGGGGCACCCAAGGGCCCCAGCATTTT
TRBV7-2	NA	TRBJ1-1	NA	CASSLLQAHTEAFF	TGTGCCAGCAGCTTATTGCAGGCGCACACTGAAGCTTTCTTT
TRBV18	NA	TRBJ2-7	NA	CASSPESAFYEQYF	TGTGCCAGCTCACCAGAAAGCGCTTTCTACGAGCAGTACTTC
TRBV11-2	few	TRBJ1-5	TRBD1	CASSLAMTGALSNQPQHF	TGTGCCAGCAGCTTAGCAATGACAGGGGCCCTTAGCAATCAGCCCCAGCATTTT
TRBV6-5	NA	TRBJ1-4	NA	CASRTGGTNEKLFF	TGTGCCAGCAGAACAGGAGGGACTAATGAAAAACTGTTTTTT
TRBV19	NA	TRBJ1-1	NA	CASSSLGRNMNTEAFF	TGTGCCAGTAGTTCTTTGGGCAGGAATATGAACACTGAAGCTTTCTTT
TRBV6-5	once	TRBJ2-2	NA	CASSYEAVRGGELFF	TGTGCCAGCAGTTACGAGGCAGTCAGGGGAGGGGAGCTGTTTTTT
TRBV10-2	NA	TRBJ1-2	NA	CASSPDSNGYTF	TGCGCCAGCTCACCGGACAGTAATGGCTACACCTTC
TRBV11-3	NA	TRBJ2-1	NA	CASRGGQGEQFF	TGTGCCAGCAGGGGTGGGCAAGGTGAGCAGTTCTTC
TRBV19	NA	TRBJ1-6	TRBD1	CASRADRANNSPLHF	TGTGCCAGTAGGGCAGACAGGGCAAATAATTCACCCCTCCACTTT
TRBV7-9	few	TRBJ1-1	NA	CASSLRTADTEAFF	TGTGCCAGCAGCTTACGGACAGCGGACACTGAAGCTTTCTTT
TRBV4-1	few	TRBJ1-2	TRBD1	CASSQEDRDYGYTF	TGCGCCAGCAGCCAAGAAGACAGGGACTATGGCTACACCTTC
TRBV9	NA	TRBJ2-2	NA	CASSVAQVANTGELFF	TGTGCCAGCAGCGTAGCACAGGTCGCGAACACCGGGGAGCTGTTTTTT
TRBV6-1	few	TRBJ2-7	NA	CASSELAESYEQYF	TGTGCCAGCAGTGAACTAGCTGAAAGCTACGAGCAGTACTTC
TRBV5-1	NA	TRBJ1-1	NA	CASSLAGRDRAFF	TGCGCCAGCAGCTTGGCTGGCCGGGATCGAGCTTTCTTT
TRBV2	NA	TRBJ1-2	TRBD1	CASSEGGTGIYGYTF	TGTGCCAGCAGTGAAGGGGGGACAGGGATCTATGGCTACACCTTC
TRBV2	NA	TRBJ2-2	NA	CASEAGASTGELFF	TGTGCCAGCGAGGCAGGGGCTAGCACCGGGGAGCTGTTTTTT
TRBV19	NA	TRBJ1-5	NA	CASSIGVTGNQPQHF	TGTGCCAGTAGTATAGGGGTGACAGGCAATCAGCCCCAGCATTTT
TRBV28	NA	TRBJ1-1	NA	CASSPTGLLEAFF	TGTGCCAGCAGCCCAACAGGCTTACTTGAAGCTTTCTTT
TRBV29-1	NA	TRBJ2-6	TRBD2	CSVRQGMAGGVDVLTF	TGCAGCGTGAGACAGGGCATGGCGGGGGGGGTAGACGTCCTGACTTTC
TRBV27	NA	TRBJ2-6	TRBD2	CASSLSFGRAPTGANVLTF	TGTGCCAGCAGTTTATCGTTCGGGAGGGCCCCAACTGGGGCCAACGTCCTGACTTTC
TRBV7-9	NA	TRBJ1-1	TRBD1	CSSSSGQGAGTEAFF	TGTTCCAGCAGCTCGGGACAGGGGGCGGGTACTGAAGCTTTCTTT
TRBV6-5	NA	TRBJ2-2	TRBD1	CASNPGTGGPGELFF	TGTGCCAGCAACCCCGGGACAGGGGGTCCCGGGGAGCTGTTTTTT
TRBV5-4	NA	TRBJ1-2	NA	CASSLGGGVYGYTF	TGTGCCAGCAGCTTGGGAGGGGGAGTCTATGGCTACACCTTC
TRBV28	once	TRBJ1-2	NA	CASSPYTEGNYGYTF	TGTGCCAGCAGTCCCTACACAGAGGGTAACTATGGCTACACCTTC
TRBV2	NA	TRBJ1-2	NA	CATLKEDGLYGYTF	TGTGCCACCCTTAAGGAGGACGGACTTTATGGCTACACCTTC
TRBV7-9	NA	TRBJ2-5	TRBD2	CASSQGLAGIQETQYF	TGTGCCAGCAGCCAGGGACTAGCGGGGATCCAAGAGACCCAGTACTTC
TRBV6-4	NA	TRBJ1-1	NA	CASSDSQVAAEAFF	TGTGCCAGCAGTGACTCGCAGGTTGCCGCTGAAGCTTTCTTT
TRBV4-1	NA	TRBJ1-3	NA	CASSQEEAGEGRGNTIYF	TGCGCCAGCAGCCAAGAAGAGGCCGGTGAAGGAAGGGGAAACACCATATATTTT
TRBV19	NA	TRBJ2-1	TRBD2	CASSIRRREYPEQFF	TGTGCCAGTAGTATACGCCGGCGGGAGTATCCTGAGCAGTTCTTC
TRBV10-3	NA	TRBJ2-7	NA	CAISGTGGTYEQYF	TGTGCCATCAGTGGAACAGGAGGGACCTACGAGCAGTACTTC
TRBV4-3	NA	TRBJ2-7	NA	CASSQDWAGSYEQYF	TGCGCCAGCAGCCAAGATTGGGCAGGGTCATACGAGCAGTACTTC
TRBV9	NA	TRBJ1-1	NA	CASSVLTGGTEAFF	TGTGCCAGCAGCGTACTGACGGGGGGGACTGAAGCTTTCTTT
TRBV12-5	NA	TRBJ2-6	NA	CASGLVPGIADSGANVLTF	TGTGCTAGTGGTTTGGTACCGGGGATTGCGGACTCTGGGGCCAACGTCCTGACTTTC
TRBV4-1	NA	TRBJ2-3	NA	CASSQGPLGRGRTDTQYF	TGCGCCAGCAGCCAAGGCCCTCTGGGGCGGGGACGCACAGATACGCAGTATTTT
TRBV4-1	NA	TRBJ1-2	NA	CASSSGPHYGYTF	TGCGCCAGCAGCTCTGGGCCCCACTATGGCTACACCTTC
TRBV7-9	NA	TRBJ1-6	TRBD1	CASRLGQGHSPLHF	TGTGCCAGCAGATTGGGACAGGGACATTCACCCCTCCACTTT
TRBV10-3	NA	TRBJ2-5	TRBD2	CAISGQAGGEETQYF	TGTGCCATCAGTGGTCAAGCGGGAGGGGAAGAGACCCAGTACTTC
TRBV19	NA	TRBJ1-2	TRBD1	CASSNGQGLYGYTF	TGTGCCAGTAGTAACGGACAGGGCCTTTATGGCTACACCTTC
TRBV9	NA	TRBJ2-3	NA	CASSVGTSLRTDTQYF	TGTGCCAGCAGCGTAGGTACTAGCCTTCGCACAGATACGCAGTATTTT
TRBV7-9	NA	TRBJ1-2	NA	CASSLARDTGYTF	TGTGCCAGCAGCTTAGCCCGGGACACTGGCTACACCTTC
TRBV7-2	NA	TRBJ2-5	TRBD2	CASSLAGLVQETQYF	TGTGCCAGCAGCCTTGCGGGACTAGTACAAGAGACCCAGTACTTC
TRBV19	NA	TRBJ1-1	NA	CASSTYPQGTEAFF	TGTGCCAGTAGTACATACCCCCAGGGGACTGAAGCTTTCTTT
TRBV6-6	NA	TRBJ2-7	TRBD1	CASSPRDRLLYEQYF	TGTGCCAGCAGTCCTCGGGACAGGCTTCTTTACGAGCAGTACTTC
TRBV6-5	NA	TRBJ1-2	TRBD1	CASSYSDRVNYGYTF	TGTGCCAGCAGTTACTCCGACAGGGTTAACTATGGCTACACCTTC